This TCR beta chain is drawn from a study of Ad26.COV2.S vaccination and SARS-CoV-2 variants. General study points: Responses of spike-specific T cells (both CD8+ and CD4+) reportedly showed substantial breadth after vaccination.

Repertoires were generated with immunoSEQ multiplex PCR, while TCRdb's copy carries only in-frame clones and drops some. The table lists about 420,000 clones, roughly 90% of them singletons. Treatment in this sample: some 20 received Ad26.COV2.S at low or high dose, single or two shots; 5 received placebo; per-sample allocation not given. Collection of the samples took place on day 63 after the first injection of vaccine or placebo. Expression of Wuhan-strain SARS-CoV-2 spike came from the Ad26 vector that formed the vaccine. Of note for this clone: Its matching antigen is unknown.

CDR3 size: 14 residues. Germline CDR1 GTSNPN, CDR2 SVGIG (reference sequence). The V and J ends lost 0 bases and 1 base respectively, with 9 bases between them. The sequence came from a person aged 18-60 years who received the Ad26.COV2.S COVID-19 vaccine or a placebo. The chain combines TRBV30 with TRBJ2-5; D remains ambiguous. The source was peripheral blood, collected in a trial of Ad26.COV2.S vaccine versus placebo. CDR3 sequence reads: CAWSVGARQETQYF. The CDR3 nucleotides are TGTGCCTGGAGTGTTGGAGCGCGCCAAGAGACCCAGTACTTC.